The sequence of this T cell receptor (beta chain) was determined in a study of blood T cell repertoires in COVID-19 (dated by TCRdb to 2020 to 2022). Study-level background: Collaborator samples came from the United States, Italy and Spain and covered acute and convalescent phases of COVID-19. Sample metadata almost always included a de-identified subject ID, COVID-19 status, age in years and sex. Deeply sampled blood TCRbeta repertoires from subjects exposed to, actively infected with, or recovered from COVID-19 were included in the dataset. The material from the prospective study consisted of cDNA or gDNA derived from T cells, B-cell-depleted T cells, or PBMCs. Where available, HLA class I and class II types were taken from metadata supplied by the sample provider and were not determined by assay-based typing. The samples were drawn from the first 160 participants of the ongoing ImmuneRACE study and from 950 to 1,500 subjects provided by 6 global collaborators. The repertoires were made available in a free public database intended to serve as a resource for research on the immune response to SARS-CoV-2. Results the study describes overall, beyond this receptor: Clinical and demographic metadata were provided uncurated, with the amount varying by source and participant.

In Seattle, one collaborating source enrolled patients while the infection was active and tracked those patients longitudinally over the course of disease. Each collaborating institution followed its own protocols to collect whole blood in K2EDTA tubes. For TCRbeta analysis, collaborators shipped samples in one of three forms: frozen whole blood, isolated PBMCs, or DNA extracted from either of those sample types. Concerning this clone: Its cognate antigen has yet to be identified. Base qualities are missing; no much larger clone stands one base away.

TCRbeta CDR3 regions were amplified from genomic DNA by means of the immunoSEQ Assay, a bias-controlled multiplex PCR. Per the original workflow: Within the assay, amplification of reference gene primers was used to estimate how many nucleated cells each sample contained. To quantify the absolute abundance of each unique TCRbeta CDR3 rearrangement, sequence reads were collapsed and filtered. For each sample, productive Simpson clonality was calculated as the square root of Simpson's diversity index across productive rearrangements. Held by TCRdb, this immuneACCESS table contains in-frame sequences only and omits some clones. Under half of the omission traces to an unresolved V gene where checked; the cause of the rest is unknown. That table gives V, J and clone size, and the DNA gave D and trimming. This sample holds around 470,000 clones; 85% to 90% were observed only once. Around 0.9% of the sample is taken by the ten largest.

From a lookup of the germline V gene, CDR1 and CDR2 are SNHLY and FYNNEI. The CDR3, from cysteine to phenylalanine, totals 14 residues. Just CDR3 DNA is preserved here, 42 bases in frame from base 1. Trimming costs V 7 bases and J 7 bases, and their ends lie 17 bases apart. The sequenced material came from peripheral blood. The rearranged chain carries TRBV2 and TRBJ1-5, with the identity of the D gene unclear. The TCR originated in a man aged 18 to 30 with COVID-19, enrolled during active disease. The bases read TGTGCCAGCACCCCACGGGTAGAGGGACAGCCCCAGCATTTT. This is translated as CASTPRVEGQPQHF.